This T cell receptor (beta chain) was captured in a study of T cells in Graves' hyperthyroidism and ophthalmopathy. The study, taken as a whole, reports: Blood also held most thyroid clonotypes expanded beyond 0.001.

This CDR3 spans 13 amino acids. Germline CDR1 reads SGDLS; CDR2 reads YYNGEE. With 3 bases clipped from V and 5 bases from J, the junction kept 3 bases outside the gene matches. This clonotype was found a few times. The antigen remains unidentified. Amplified regions were TCR beta CDR3 sequences from RNA transcripts. The HTBI set primed first-round TCR CDR3 RT-PCR. MiXCR, run by TCRdb on the multiplex PCR reads, gives a single entry per CDR3 protein. The data show under 350,000 distinct CDR3 sequences, with 15% to 20% seen just once and about 53% held by the top ten. Sequenced: blood. The chain has TRBV9 and TRBJ2-5; 8 positions match TRBD1. The sequence came from a woman aged 45-60 years with Graves' hyperthyroidism. The CDR3 sequence is CASSGDRRETQYF. CDR3 DNA: TGTGCCAGCAGCGGGGACAGGCGGGAGACCCAGTACTTC. Using reference TRBV9 and TRBJ2-5 for the parts outside the CDR3, the full variable domain is DSGVTQTPKHLITATGQRVTLRCSPRSGDLSVYWYQQSLDQGLQFLIQYYNGEERAKGNILERFSAQQFPDLHSELNLSSLELGDSALYFCASSGDRRETQYFGPGTRLLVL.